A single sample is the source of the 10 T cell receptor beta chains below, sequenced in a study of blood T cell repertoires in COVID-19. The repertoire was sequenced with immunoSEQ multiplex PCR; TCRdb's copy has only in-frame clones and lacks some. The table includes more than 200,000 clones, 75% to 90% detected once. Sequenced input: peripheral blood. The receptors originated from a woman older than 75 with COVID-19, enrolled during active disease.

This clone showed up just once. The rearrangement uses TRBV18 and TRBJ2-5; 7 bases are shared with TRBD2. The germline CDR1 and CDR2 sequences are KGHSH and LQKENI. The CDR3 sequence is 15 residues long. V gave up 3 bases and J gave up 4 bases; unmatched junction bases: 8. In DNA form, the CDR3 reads TGTGCCAGCTCACCGGGCCAGACGGGAGGAGAGACCCAGTACTTC. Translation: CASSPGQTGGETQYF.

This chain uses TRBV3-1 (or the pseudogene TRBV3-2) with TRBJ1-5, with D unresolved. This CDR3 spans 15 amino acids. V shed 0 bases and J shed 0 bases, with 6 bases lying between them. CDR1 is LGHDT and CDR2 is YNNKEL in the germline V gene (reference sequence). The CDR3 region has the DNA TGTGCCAGCAGCCAAGATGGCGGTAGCAATCAGCCCCAGCATTTT. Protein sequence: CASSQDGGSNQPQHF.

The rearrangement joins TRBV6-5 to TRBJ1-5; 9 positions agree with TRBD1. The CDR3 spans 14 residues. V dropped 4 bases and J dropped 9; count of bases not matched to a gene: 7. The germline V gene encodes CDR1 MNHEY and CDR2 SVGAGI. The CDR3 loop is CASSFSGQGRPQHF. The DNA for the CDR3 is TGTGCCAGCAGTTTTTCGGGACAGGGCCGGCCCCAGCATTTT.

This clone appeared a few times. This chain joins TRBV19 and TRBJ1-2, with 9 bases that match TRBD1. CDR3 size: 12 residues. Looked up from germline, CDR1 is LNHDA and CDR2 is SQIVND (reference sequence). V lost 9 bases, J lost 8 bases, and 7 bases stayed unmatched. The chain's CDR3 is CASSTGGMGYTF. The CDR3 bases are TGTGCCAGCTCGACAGGGGGGATGGGCTACACCTTC.

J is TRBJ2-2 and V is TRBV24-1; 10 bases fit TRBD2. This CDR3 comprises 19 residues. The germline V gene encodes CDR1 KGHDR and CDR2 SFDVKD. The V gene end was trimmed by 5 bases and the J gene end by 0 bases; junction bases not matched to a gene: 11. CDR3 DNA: TGTGCCACCAGTGCCCCAGCTAGCGGGAGTCGGGCGAACACCGGGGAGCTGTTTTTT. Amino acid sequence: CATSAPASGSRANTGELFF.

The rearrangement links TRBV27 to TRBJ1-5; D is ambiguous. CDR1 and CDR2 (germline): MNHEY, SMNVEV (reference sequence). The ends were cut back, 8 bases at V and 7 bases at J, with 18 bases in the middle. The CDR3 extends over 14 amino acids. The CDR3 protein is CASRHYEDGQPQHF. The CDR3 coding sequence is TGTGCCAGCCGCCATTACGAGGATGGCCAGCCCCAGCATTTT.

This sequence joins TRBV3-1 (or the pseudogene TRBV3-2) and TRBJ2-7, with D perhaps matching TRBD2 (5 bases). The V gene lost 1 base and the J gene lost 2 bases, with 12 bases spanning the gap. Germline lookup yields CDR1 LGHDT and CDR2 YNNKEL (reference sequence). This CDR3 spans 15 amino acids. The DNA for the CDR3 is TGTGCCAGCAGCCAAGCTTCGAGCGGACCCTACGAGCAGTACTTC. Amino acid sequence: CASSQASSGPYEQYF.

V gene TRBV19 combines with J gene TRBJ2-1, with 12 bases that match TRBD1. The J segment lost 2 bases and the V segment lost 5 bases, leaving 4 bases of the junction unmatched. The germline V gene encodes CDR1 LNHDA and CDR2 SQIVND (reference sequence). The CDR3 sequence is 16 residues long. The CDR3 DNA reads TGTGCCAGTAGTCCCGGGACAGGGGGCGCCTACAATGAGCAGTTCTTC. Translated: CASSPGTGGAYNEQFF.

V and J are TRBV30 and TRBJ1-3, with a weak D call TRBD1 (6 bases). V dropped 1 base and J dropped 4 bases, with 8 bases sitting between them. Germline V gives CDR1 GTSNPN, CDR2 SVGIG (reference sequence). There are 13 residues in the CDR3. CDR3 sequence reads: CAWSAGVGNTIYF. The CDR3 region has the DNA TGTGCCTGGAGTGCAGGGGTCGGAAACACCATATATTTT. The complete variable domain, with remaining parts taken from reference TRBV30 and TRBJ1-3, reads SQTIHQWPATLVQPVGSPLSLECTVEGTSNPNLYWYRQAAGRGLQLLFYSVGIGQISSEVPQNLSASRPQDRQFILSSKKLLLSDSGFYLCAWSAGVGNTIYFGEGSWLTVV.

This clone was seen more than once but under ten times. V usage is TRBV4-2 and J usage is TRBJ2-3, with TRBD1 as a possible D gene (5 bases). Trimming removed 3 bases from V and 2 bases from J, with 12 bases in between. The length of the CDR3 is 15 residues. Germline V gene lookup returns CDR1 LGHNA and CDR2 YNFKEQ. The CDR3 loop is CASSHRDGHTDTQYF. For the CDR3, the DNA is TGTGCCAGCAGCCACAGAGACGGACACACAGATACGCAGTATTTT.